Presented here are 11 T cell receptor beta chains from one specimen sequenced in a study of radiation and T cells in renal cell carcinoma (dated by TCRdb to between 2020 and 2021). Library method: the immunoSEQ multiplex PCR assay. TCRdb's version of the immuneACCESS table is confined to in-frame rearrangements and falls short of the full clone set. An unresolved V gene accounts for under half of the shortfall where checked; the remainder is of unknown origin. The sample profile shows around 100,000 clones; roughly 82% of them were found once. The ten largest clones capture 6.5% to 8% of the sample. The sample's time point label, in plain terms: blood 4 weeks post-SBRT, at nephrectomy. The intended sense of this specimen's treatment or condition label: 15 Gy SBRT to primary tumor, nephrectomy 4 weeks later. This material consisted of blood, taken from a patient whose treatment included radiotherapy and nephrectomy. The receptor set was obtained from a man aged 55 to 70 with renal cell carcinoma.

This clone occurred many times. The CDR3 reads CASSSDRDRGPGYTF. CDR3 bases: TGTGCCAGCAGCTCGGACCGGGACAGGGGCCCTGGCTACACCTTC. V usage is TRBV4-2 and J usage is TRBJ1-2, with 10 positions matching TRBD1. CDR1 is LGHNA and CDR2 is YNFKEQ in the germline V gene. There are 15 residues in the CDR3. After removal of 5 bases from V and 7 bases from J, the junction contained 10 bases not matched to a gene.

V gene TRBV10-1 combines with J gene TRBJ2-7, with D hard to call. V lost 4 bases and J 4 bases, leaving 8 bases between the germline ends. CDR1 is WNHNN and CDR2 is SYGVQD in the germline V gene (reference sequence). The CDR3 is 12 amino acids. This chain's CDR3 is CASSASRYEQYF. CDR3 sequence (DNA): TGCGCCAGCAGTGCATCGCGGTACGAGCAGTACTTC.

The gene calls are TRBV6-5 and TRBJ2-7, with D unclear. Looked up from germline, CDR1 is MNHEY and CDR2 is SVGAGI. V lost 8 bases and J lost 0, with 11 bases in between. CDR3 length equals 13 residues. The chain's CDR3 is CASAQVSSYEQYF. Here the CDR3 DNA reads TGTGCCAGCGCCCAGGTTAGCTCCTACGAGCAGTACTTC.

This clone was seen only once. The V and J genes are TRBV27 and TRBJ2-7; a weak D match, TRBD2 (6 bases). The V gene's germline CDR1 is MNHEY and CDR2 SMNVEV (reference sequence). Trimming removed 5 bases at V and 6 bases at J, with 8 bases between. The length of the CDR3 is 11 residues. CDR3 amino acids: CASSEGLEQYF. The CDR3 nucleotides read TGTGCCAGCAGTGAGGGACTCGAGCAGTACTTC.

This clone has only one observation. This rearrangement joins TRBV6-1 to TRBJ2-7; perhaps D is TRBD1 or TRBD2 (5 bases each). Trimming left V 5 bases short and J 4 bases short, with 12 bases between. This CDR3 has 13 residues. CDR1 and CDR2 (germline): MNHNS, SASEGT. The CDR3 spells CASSSGRLYEQYF. In DNA, the CDR3 is TGTGCCAGCAGTTCGGGACGCTTATACGAGCAGTACTTC.

This chain connects TRBV6-4 to TRBJ2-1, with D perhaps matching TRBD2 (6 bases). CDR1 MRHNA and CDR2 SNTAGT come from the germline V gene. The CDR3 has 16 amino acids. The V end was cut by 6 bases, the J end by 4 bases, with 19 bases between. In DNA form, the CDR3 reads TGTGCCAGCAGAGAAGTAGGCCGTAGCGGATACAATGAGCAGTTCTTC. It encodes CASREVGRSGYNEQFF.

The gene calls are TRBV6-1 and TRBJ1-2; D is unresolved. The CDR3 covers 13 residues. CDR1 is MNHNS and CDR2 is SASEGT in the germline V gene. Trimming cost V 6 bases and J 2 bases, with 10 bases left between them. In nucleotides, the CDR3 is TGTGCCAGCAGGGGGTCGGCGAACTATGGCTACACCTTC. Translated, it gives CASRGSANYGYTF.

This clone came up a few times. The V call is TRBV19, the J call TRBJ1-5, with a weak D call TRBD1 (5 bases). Germline V CDR1 and CDR2: LNHDA, SQIVND (reference sequence). V was cut by 3 bases and J by 6 bases, with 9 bases left in between. This CDR3 contains 13 residues. CDR3 loop: CASSMGGVQPQHF. The DNA for the CDR3 is TGTGCCAGTAGTATGGGAGGGGTTCAGCCCCAGCATTTT.

In its sample, this clone was seen a few times. The chain employs TRBV5-1 and TRBJ2-1; D is perhaps TRBD2 (5 bases). The CDR3 extends over 14 amino acids. Germline V gene data show CDR1 as SGHRS and CDR2 as YFSETQ. Deletions cut 1 base from V and 9 bases from J, with 14 bases between. CDR3 coding DNA: TGCGCCAGCAGCTTGTCTGGTAGCGCGGGTGAGCAGTTCTTC. Amino acids: CASSLSGSAGEQFF.

This rearrangement joins TRBV10-1 to TRBJ1-2; 8 bases map to TRBD1. Germline CDR1 WNHNN, CDR2 SYGVQD (reference sequence). With 6 bases clipped from V and 8 bases from J, the junction kept 8 bases outside the gene matches. This CDR3 contains 13 residues. The CDR3 sequence: CASSDRGYRGYTF. Written as DNA, the CDR3 is TGCGCCAGCAGCGACAGGGGCTATAGGGGCTACACCTTC.

This clone turned up a few times. This chain uses TRBV7-9 with TRBJ1-4; no clear D. Trimming left V 5 bases short and J 8 bases short, with 24 bases between. CDR1 SEHNR and CDR2 FQNEAQ come from the germline V gene (reference sequence). The CDR3 spans 17 residues. The CDR3 sequence: CASSRPGQAVGGEKLFF. The CDR3 DNA sequence: TGTGCCAGCAGCCGACCCGGGCAGGCCGTGGGTGGAGAAAAACTGTTTTTT.